The 3 T cell receptor beta chains listed next were all sequenced from one sample in a study of blood T cell repertoires in COVID-19. TCRdb's table, derived via immunoSEQ multiplex PCR, lists solely in-frame clones and lacks some. In the table there are 100,000 to 150,000 clones, around 80% of which are singletons. The sample consisted of PBMCs or T cells enriched from blood (not recorded which). All receptors come from a man aged 40-49 years with acute COVID-19.

J is TRBJ2-2 and V is TRBV19; D gene unclear. The CDR3 contains 13 residues. Germline CDR1 and CDR2: LNHDA and SQIVND (reference sequence). The ends were cut back, 7 bases at V and 8 bases at J, with 14 bases in the middle. CDR3 residues: CASNLVPRGELFF. The CDR3 DNA reads as TGTGCCAGTAACCTGGTGCCCCGGGGGGAGCTGTTTTTT.

The chain employs TRBV27 and TRBJ2-3; TRBD2 aligns across 8 bases. V lost 3 bases to trimming and J lost 3 bases; unmatched junction nucleotides: 8. CDR3 size: 16 residues. CDR1 and CDR2 from the germline V gene are MNHEY and SMNVEV (reference sequence). The CDR3 is CASSFGSGSGTDTQYF. As DNA, the CDR3 is TGTGCCAGCAGTTTCGGCAGCGGGAGTGGGACAGATACGCAGTATTTT.

The rearrangement links TRBV7-8 to TRBJ1-3; TRBD1 matches 7 bases. CDR1 and CDR2 from the germline V gene are SGHVS and FQNEAQ. The CDR3 is made up of 15 amino acids. The V segment lost 5 bases and the J segment 3 bases; nucleotides outside the gene matches: 7. The CDR3 DNA reads TGTGCCAGCAGCGGCAGACAGGGCGGTGGAAACACCATATATTTT. It is translated as CASSGRQGGGNTIYF.